Following are 30 T cell receptor beta chains from one sample sequenced in a study of cytomegalovirus exposure and HLA in healthy donors listed by TCRdb under 2017. Libraries were made using the immunoSEQ multiplex PCR assay. For the multiplex PCR, a mixture combining 60 forward primers for TCR Vbeta segments and 13 reverse primers for TCR Jbeta segments was used. In its TCRdb copy, this immuneACCESS table keeps in-frame sequences only and misses some clones. Where compared with another copy, unresolved V genes explain less than half of these, and the others have no known cause. Counted in this sample were approximately 180,000 clones; over 9.5% of them appeared once. The top ten hold under 10% of the sample. Sequenced input: PBMCs. The receptors originated from a man aged 50-59 years in good health and CMV-seropositive.

The chain joins TRBV6-1 to TRBJ2-7, with D perhaps TRBD2 (6 bases). Germline CDR1 reads MNHNS; CDR2 reads SASEGT. The V end lost 4 bases, the J end lost 6 bases, and 19 bases lay between the germline ends. This CDR3 is built from 15 residues. The CDR3 DNA follows: TGTGCCAGCAGTGCATTAGCGGTACCACTGGGCGAGCAGTACTTC. It encodes CASSALAVPLGEQYF.

V and J are TRBV15 and TRBJ1-4, with a weak D call TRBD1 (6 bases). This CDR3 spans 12 amino acids. CDR1 LNHNV and CDR2 YYDKDF come from the germline V gene (reference sequence). Trimming took off 3 bases at V and 10 bases at J, with 9 bases between the two ends. As DNA, the CDR3 is TGTGCCACCAGCAGCAGGGGTCTAAAACTGTTTTTT. It codes for CATSSRGLKLFF.

This clone was seen a handful of times. J is TRBJ1-6 and V is TRBV28; weak D call: TRBD1 (5 bases). V lost 5 bases to trimming and J lost 14 bases, with 22 bases between them. The CDR3 totals 15 residues. The germline gives CDR1 MDHEN, CDR2 SYDVKM. CDR3: CASSEPGKVGLTLHF. CDR3 nucleotides: TGTGCCAGCAGTGAACCAGGGAAAGTAGGCCTCACCCTCCACTTT.

This clone was detected a few times. V usage is TRBV5-4 and J usage is TRBJ1-1, with a possible D match to TRBD1 (5 bases). The germline gives CDR1 SGHNT, CDR2 YYREEE (reference sequence). This CDR3 is built from 14 residues. Trimming shortened V by 6 bases and J by 4 bases, and 16 bases separated the two germline ends. Written as DNA, the CDR3 is TGTGCCAGCACCGGGAGGGGAATGAGCACTGAAGCTTTCTTT. This encodes CASTGRGMSTEAFF.

The chain uses TRBV9 and TRBJ1-4; D remains unclear. The CDR3 is 12 amino acids. V was pared by 2 bases and J by 10 bases, with 9 bases between. Germline V lookup: CDR1 SGDLS, CDR2 YYNGEE. DNA of the CDR3: TGTGCCAGCAGCGTTGATGCGGGAAAACTGTTTTTT. It yields the protein CASSVDAGKLFF.

The V call is TRBV18, the J call TRBJ2-5, with 8 bases that match TRBD2. The CDR3 is 14 amino acids. J gave up 5 bases and V 6 bases, and 8 bases lay outside the gene matches. Germline V gives CDR1 KGHSH, CDR2 LQKENI. CDR3 nucleotide sequence: TGTGCCAGCTCGACCGGGGGGGCCTGGGAGACCCAGTACTTC. This translates into CASSTGGAWETQYF.

CDR3 amino acids: CASSSRLAGGVNEQFF. As DNA, the CDR3 is TGCGCCAGCAGCTCCAGACTAGCGGGGGGAGTAAATGAGCAGTTCTTC. The V call is TRBV5-1, the J call TRBJ2-1, with 13 bases lining up with TRBD2. The CDR3 totals 16 residues. The V segment lost 3 bases and the J segment 7 bases; nucleotides outside the gene matches: 7. The germline V gene encodes CDR1 SGHRS and CDR2 YFSETQ.

This clone was seen only a few times. This chain connects TRBV7-9 to TRBJ1-1; the D gene is possibly TRBD1 (6 bases). V lost 1 base and J lost 12, with 18 bases in between. Germline CDR1 is SEHNR and CDR2 is FQNEAQ (reference sequence). This CDR3 comprises 14 residues. This chain's CDR3 is CASSLGDTPSFPFF. The DNA of the CDR3 is TGTGCCAGCAGCTTAGGGGACACACCGAGTTTTCCTTTCTTT. Based on the CDR3 plus reference TRBV7-9 and TRBJ1-1, the full variable domain is DTGVSQNPRHKITKRGQNVTFRCDPISEHNRLYWYRQTLGQGPEFLTYFQNEAQLEKSRLLSDRFSAERPKGSFSTLEIQRTEQGDSAMYLCASSLGDTPSFPFFGQGTRLTVV.

The V call is TRBV28, the J call TRBJ1-2, with D possibly being TRBD1 (6 bases). Germline assignment: CDR1 MDHEN and CDR2 SYDVKM. This CDR3 spans 13 amino acids. Trimming cost V 5 bases and J 4 bases, with 11 bases left between them. The CDR3 spells CASSRQQGYGYTF. CDR3 DNA: TGTGCCAGCAGTCGGCAACAGGGCTATGGCTACACCTTC.

This clone was seen a few times. The chain is built from TRBV6-6 and TRBJ2-5, with TRBD1 matching over 12 bases. This CDR3 spans 15 amino acids. V lost 6 bases to trimming and J lost 5 bases; unmatched junction nucleotides: 7. CDR1 and CDR2 from the germline V gene are MNHNY and SVGAGI (reference sequence). The CDR3 nucleotides read TGTGCCAGCAGCTACGGGACAGGGGGCGCGGAGACCCAGTACTTC. Encoded protein: CASSYGTGGAETQYF.

This clone was counted only a few times. The chain couples TRBV2 to TRBJ1-5, with TRBD1 matching over 10 bases. This CDR3 is 14 amino acids long. Germline trimming cut 4 bases from V and 4 bases from J; bases unmatched to any gene: 1. Germline-derived CDR1 and CDR2 are SNHLY and FYNNEI. The CDR3, as DNA: TGTGCCAGCAGTGTGGGACAGGGGAATCAGCCCCAGCATTTT. Protein: CASSVGQGNQPQHF. The variable domain in full, with the rest retrieved from reference TRBV2 and TRBJ1-5, is EPEVTQTPSHQVTQMGQEVILRCVPISNHLYFYWYRQILGQKVEFLVSFYNNEISEKSEIFDDQFSVERPDGSNFTLKIRSTKLEDSAMYFCASSVGQGNQPQHFGDGTRLSIL.

This clone was seen a handful of times. The chain combines TRBV19 with TRBJ1-1; no definite D call. The CDR3 spans 13 residues. Germline V gives CDR1 LNHDA, CDR2 SQIVND (reference sequence). The V and J ends lost 3 bases and 1 base respectively, with 6 bases between them. In DNA, the CDR3 is TGTGCCAGTAGTATTAACAGGAACACTGAAGCTTTCTTT. Translating gives CASSINRNTEAFF.

This clone was counted a few times. This chain joins TRBV4-3 and TRBJ2-1, with 10 bases fitting TRBD2. Germline CDR1 reads LGHNA; CDR2 reads YSLEER. The ends lost 0 bases at V and 4 bases at J; junction bases unmatched: 6. The CDR3 spans 17 residues. This chain's CDR3 is CASSQDLASGGYNEQFF. The CDR3 nucleotides are TGCGCCAGCAGCCAAGATCTGGCTAGCGGGGGATACAATGAGCAGTTCTTC.

This clone has only a few counts. V usage is TRBV2 and J usage is TRBJ2-5; weak D call: TRBD2 (5 bases). The germline gives CDR1 SNHLY, CDR2 FYNNEI. V shed 8 bases and J shed 6 bases, with 16 bases lying between them. CDR3 length: 13 residues. The CDR3 coding sequence is TGTGCCAGCGGGAGTGAGAGTGGGCAGACCCAGTACTTC. Its protein product is CASGSESGQTQYF.

The chain is built from TRBV7-2 and TRBJ1-6; D is uncertain. The CDR3 sequence is 14 residues long. Trimming removed 1 base from V and 10 bases from J, with 11 bases in between. Germline CDR1 is SGHTA and CDR2 is FQGNSA. This CDR3 reads CASSLGGVQSPLHF. The CDR3 nucleotides are TGTGCCAGCAGCTTAGGAGGAGTTCAATCACCCCTCCACTTT.

This clone was seen a handful of times. V usage is TRBV5-4 and J usage is TRBJ2-5; 9 nucleotides match TRBD1. The V gene's germline CDR1 is SGHNT and CDR2 YYREEE (reference sequence). This CDR3 region has 13 residues. With 4 bases clipped from V and 5 bases from J, the junction kept 3 bases outside the gene matches. The CDR3 DNA reads as TGTGCCAGCAGCCTGGGACAGGGCGAGACCCAGTACTTC. Its protein product is CASSLGQGETQYF.

The chain uses TRBV15 and TRBJ2-5, with D perhaps matching TRBD1 (6 bases). Germline V gives CDR1 LNHNV, CDR2 YYDKDF (reference sequence). Trimming took 0 bases from V and 5 from J, leaving 7 bases between them. CDR3 length equals 13 residues. The CDR3 coding sequence is TGTGCCACCAGCAGAGATCAGGGGGAGACCCAGTACTTC. This translates into CATSRDQGETQYF.

V gene TRBV6-6 combines with J gene TRBJ2-6; 8 bases align to TRBD1. Trimming at V came to 4 bases and at J to 0 bases, leaving 2 bases not matched to a gene. Germline V gene lookup returns CDR1 MNHNY and CDR2 SVGAGI (reference sequence). This CDR3 is 16 amino acids long. CDR3: CASSWDRSSGANVLTF. For the CDR3, the DNA is TGTGCCAGCAGTTGGGACAGGAGCTCTGGGGCCAACGTCCTGACTTTC.

This clone was counted only a few times. CDR3 bases: TGTGCCAGTAGTATAGTCGGACAGGACTACTATGGCTACACCTTC. It yields the protein CASSIVGQDYYGYTF. The rearrangement links TRBV19 to TRBJ1-2; TRBD1 matches 7 bases. Trimming cost V 1 base and J 3 bases; bases outside gene matches: 5. CDR3 length equals 15 residues. Germline values: CDR1 LNHDA, CDR2 SQIVND (reference sequence).

The V gene is TRBV10-1, the J gene TRBJ1-4; perhaps TRBD1 as D (6 bases). Germline V gene data show CDR1 as WNHNN and CDR2 as SYGVQD (reference sequence). V lost 6 bases to trimming and J lost 10 bases, with 15 bases between them. This CDR3 is built from 13 residues. The CDR3, as DNA: TGCGCCAGCAGACCCGACAGGACGGGAAAACTGTTTTTT. Translating gives CASRPDRTGKLFF.

There are a few counts of this clone. The chain has TRBV30 and TRBJ1-1; D is ambiguous. Germline V gene lookup returns CDR1 GTSNPN and CDR2 SVGIG (reference sequence). The CDR3 runs to 13 residues. V was clipped by 3 bases and J by 1 base, with 9 bases between them. CDR3 DNA sequence: TGTGCCTGGAGGCCCTCGGGGAACACTGAAGCTTTCTTT. Its translation: CAWRPSGNTEAFF. The full variable domain, its missing parts supplied by reference TRBV30 and TRBJ1-1, is SQTIHQWPATLVQPVGSPLSLECTVEGTSNPNLYWYRQAAGRGLQLLFYSVGIGQISSEVPQNLSASRPQDRQFILSSKKLLLSDSGFYLCAWRPSGNTEAFFGQGTRLTVV.

There are a few counts of this clone. This CDR3 reads CASSFREHTEAFF. CDR3 nucleotides: TGTGCCAGCAGTTTTCGGGAGCACACTGAAGCTTTCTTT. The chain carries TRBV28 and TRBJ1-1; D is unresolved. The CDR3 is 13 residues long. Trimming stripped 3 bases from V and 3 bases from J, with 8 bases between. The germline gives CDR1 MDHEN, CDR2 SYDVKM.

With respect to this clone: Because the CDR3's place on the DNA is in doubt, the DNA is left out and the CDR3 is given as listed by TCRdb. J is TRBJ2-5 and V is TRBV28; whether TRBD2, the table's D call, matches the DNA was not checked. Germline lookup yields CDR1 MDHEN and CDR2 SYDVKM. The length of the CDR3 is 13 amino acids, counting both ends. CDR3: CASSSSTRETQYF.

This sequence joins TRBV7-2 and TRBJ1-6, with 9 nucleotides matching TRBD1. The germline V gene encodes CDR1 SGHTA and CDR2 FQGNSA. There are 15 residues in the CDR3. Unmatched junction bases numbered 2, after V lost 1 base and J lost 7 bases. CDR3 amino acids: CASSLEGQGNSPLHF. The DNA of the CDR3 is TGTGCCAGCAGCTTAGAGGGACAGGGAAATTCACCCCTCCACTTT.

This clone was found a few times. The chain recombines TRBV7-8 with TRBJ2-2, with D possibly TRBD1 on 5 matching bases. Per the germline V gene, CDR1 is SGHVS and CDR2 is FQNEAQ. Trimming removed 0 bases at V and 6 bases at J, with 8 bases between. The length of the CDR3 is 14 residues. The CDR3 sequence is CASSLAQAPGELFF. CDR3 in DNA: TGTGCCAGCAGCTTAGCACAGGCCCCCGGGGAGCTGTTTTTT. The full variable domain, rest sourced from reference TRBV7-8 and TRBJ2-2, is GAGVSQSPRYKVAKRGQDVALRCDPISGHVSLFWYQQALGQGPEFLTYFQNEAQLDKSGLPSDRFFAERPEGSVSTLKIQRTQQEDSAVYLCASSLAQAPGELFFGEGSRLTVL.

This clone came up a few times. The V and J genes are TRBV29-1 and TRBJ2-3, with D possibly being TRBD1 (6 bases). Germline V gene sequence: CDR1 SQVTM, CDR2 ANQGSEA. Trimming left V 5 bases short and J 0 bases short, with 12 bases between. The length of the CDR3 is 14 residues. CDR3 DNA sequence: TGCAGCGTTCGTGGACAGCCCAGCACAGATACGCAGTATTTT. Its protein is CSVRGQPSTDTQYF.

This chain connects TRBV7-9 to TRBJ2-7, with a possible D match to TRBD1 (5 bases). Trimming took off 5 bases at V and 7 bases at J, with 15 bases between the two ends. Germline V gene sequence: CDR1 SEHNR, CDR2 FQNEAQ (reference sequence). The CDR3 extends over 13 amino acids. CDR3 in DNA: TGTGCCAGCAGCGCAGGGCACGCAGGAGAGCAGTACTTC. It yields the protein CASSAGHAGEQYF.

The rearrangement uses TRBV5-6 and TRBJ2-7; 8 bases fit TRBD2. CDR1 and CDR2 (germline): SGHDT, YYEEEE. J lost 5 bases, V lost 3 bases, and 4 bases had no gene match. The CDR3 spans 13 residues. CDR3 residues: CASSSRGGDEQYV. Written as DNA, the CDR3 is TGTGCCAGCAGCTCCCGGGGGGGCGACGAGCAGTACGTC.

V and J are TRBV28 and TRBJ1-2; D unclear. Germline V gene sequence: CDR1 MDHEN, CDR2 SYDVKM. Trimming took 6 bases from V and 4 from J, leaving 9 bases between them. The CDR3 consists of 12 residues. This CDR3 is CASRAGSYGYTF. Written as DNA, the CDR3 is TGTGCCAGCAGGGCTGGCTCCTATGGCTACACCTTC.

The table lists this clone with a few counts. The CDR3 protein is CASSVEGEDQPQHF. DNA for the CDR3: TGTGCCAGCAGCGTAGAAGGGGAGGATCAGCCCCAGCATTTT. The chain has TRBV9 and TRBJ1-5; a possible D gene is TRBD1 (5 bases). CDR1 is SGDLS, CDR2 YYNGEE, per germline. V dropped 0 bases and J dropped 5 bases, with 9 bases sitting between them. The CDR3 loop spans 14 amino acids.